This T cell receptor beta chain was captured in a study of blood T cells in healthy people across ages. Study results and caveats: The donors' CMV status was not determined, possibly confounding changes in expanded clonotypes.

This CDR3 is built from 13 residues. Germline V CDR1 and CDR2: SGHTA, FQGNSA. Trimming shortened V by 5 bases and J by 5 bases, and 10 bases separated the two germline ends. Note on this clonotype: What it binds is not known.

Using a J-beta primer mix together with a sample-barcoded 5' primer, a second PCR was run for about 6 to 12 cycles. Each CDR3 protein gets one entry after TCRdb re-called the 5' RACE reads with MiXCR. The sample has approximately 730,000 distinct CDR3 sequences; about 55% are singletons. At least 6.5 million PBMCs were isolated per sample. The TCR comes from a man older than 75 in good health. The sequenced sample consisted of blood. The chain joins TRBV7-2 to TRBJ1-5, with D uncertain. CDR3 nucleotide sequence: TGTGCCAGCAGCCCGCACAGAGATCAGCCCCAGCATTTT. This sequence encodes CASSPHRDQPQHF.